The present entry profiles one T cell receptor beta chain with its context. Its specificity is unknown. TCRdb reprocessed the RT-PCR reads with MiXCR, giving one entry per CDR3 protein. The profile covers roughly 760,000 distinct CDR3 sequences, with 21% appearing a single time and about a tenth taken by the ten largest. This entry is derived from a study of response to subunit inactivated influenza vaccine. The germline V gene has CDR1 MNHEY and CDR2 SVGEGT. Trimming cost V 6 bases and J 5 bases, with 11 bases left between them. The CDR3 consists of 12 residues. Broader study findings: That few new T cells are recruited by each seasonal influenza vaccination was the authors' suggestion.

This chain uses TRBV6-2 or TRBV6-3 with TRBJ2-7; D is unresolved. This specimen consisted of PBMCs from blood, obtained less than 6 days after vaccination. The TCR originated in a man between 45 and 60 years old who received an inactivated influenza vaccine. CDR3 in DNA: TGTGCCAGCAGGCAGGCCCCCGACGAGCAGTACTTC. This translates into CASRQAPDEQYF.